The following is a T cell receptor (beta chain) sequence with its context. Its antigen is not known. The source of the sample is a study of T cells expressing NK-cell markers. Findings and limits, study-wide: Whether expanded NKG2C+ T cell clones were HCMV specific stayed uncertain. More than 5 donors showed dominant NKG2C+ clonotypes comprising about 1.0-8% of their CD8+ T cells. A handful of donors likewise had their CD3+CD56-NKG2C+ fraction led by these clonotypes.

The CDR3 consists of 16 residues. Germline CDR1 and CDR2: LGHDT and YNNKEL (reference sequence). TCRdb re-called the 5' RACE reads; one entry per CDR3 protein, DNA not given. Its table records 550,000 to 600,000 distinct CDR3 sequences. V is TRBV3-1 and J is TRBJ2-7; the D call of TRBD2 rests on TCRdb alone, since no DNA is present to check it. Sequencing was performed on blood T cells: a sorted CD56 or NKG2C T cell subset, CD4+ or CD8+ T cells, or bulk PBMC T cells (not recorded which). This clonotype was sampled from a man between 18 and 29 years old in good health. The CDR3 protein is CASSRGLAGLTYEQYF.